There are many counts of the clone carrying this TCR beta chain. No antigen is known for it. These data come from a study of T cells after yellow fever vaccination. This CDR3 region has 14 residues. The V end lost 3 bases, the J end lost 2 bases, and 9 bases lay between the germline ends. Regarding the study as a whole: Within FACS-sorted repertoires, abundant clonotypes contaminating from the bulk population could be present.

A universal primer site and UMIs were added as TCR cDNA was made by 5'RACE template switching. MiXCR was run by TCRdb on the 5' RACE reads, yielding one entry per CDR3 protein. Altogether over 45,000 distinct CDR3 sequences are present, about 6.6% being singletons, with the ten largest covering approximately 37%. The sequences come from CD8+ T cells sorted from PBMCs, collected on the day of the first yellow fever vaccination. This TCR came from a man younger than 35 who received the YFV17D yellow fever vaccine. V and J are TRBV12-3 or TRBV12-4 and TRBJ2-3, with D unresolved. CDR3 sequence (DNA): TGTGCCAGCAGTTTGACCGAATCCACAGATACGCAGTATTTT. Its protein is CASSLTESTDTQYF.